These 5 T cell receptor beta chains came from one sample sequenced in a study of blood T cell repertoires in COVID-19. Profiling relied on immunoSEQ multiplex PCR, and the TCRdb table lists in-frame clones only, not all of them. Altogether about 240,000 clones are present, approximately 90% being singletons, with the ten largest covering roughly 7.8%. The sample taken for sequencing was peripheral blood. These receptors were obtained from a man aged 60 to 69 who had recovered from COVID-19.

V gene TRBV5-5 combines with J gene TRBJ1-1; perhaps TRBD1 as D (5 bases). CDR1 SGHKS and CDR2 YYEKEE come from the germline V gene (reference sequence). The V end lost 5 bases, the J end lost 0 bases, and 11 bases lay between the germline ends. CDR3 size: 14 residues. CDR3 amino acids: CASSRQLMNTEAFF. The CDR3 bases are TGTGCCAGCAGTCGACAGCTAATGAACACTGAAGCTTTCTTT.

V gene TRBV19 combines with J gene TRBJ2-5; maybe TRBD1 (7 bases). The CDR3 consists of 14 residues. Per germline, CDR1 LNHDA and CDR2 SQIVND (reference sequence). V was pared by 3 bases and J by 7 bases, with 15 bases between. CDR3 protein: CASSIGHQGGTQYF. For the CDR3, the DNA is TGTGCCAGTAGTATTGGGCATCAGGGGGGGACCCAGTACTTC.

V usage is TRBV20-1 and J usage is TRBJ2-6; no firm D call. The V gene lost 3 bases and the J gene lost 1 base, with 10 bases spanning the gap. The length of the CDR3 is 15 residues. The germline V gene encodes CDR1 DFQATT and CDR2 SNEGSKA (reference sequence). Written as DNA, the CDR3 is TGCAGTGCTAGTTCCGGTTTTTCTGGGGCCAACGTCCTGACTTTC. This encodes CSASSGFSGANVLTF.

The genes are TRBV5-1 and TRBJ2-3, with D possibly matching TRBD1 (6 bases). This CDR3 spans 15 amino acids. Germline values: CDR1 SGHRS, CDR2 YFSETQ. Trimming cost V 2 bases and J 2 bases, with 12 bases left between them. The CDR3 loop reads CASSLPTGPTDTQYF. The CDR3 DNA reads TGCGCCAGCAGCTTACCGACAGGCCCCACAGATACGCAGTATTTT.

CDR3 loop: CASSDPQGGRGGNEQFF. The DNA for the CDR3 is TGCGCCAGCAGTGATCCGCAGGGGGGAAGGGGTGGCAATGAGCAGTTCTTC. This rearrangement joins TRBV10-2 to TRBJ2-1; D is perhaps TRBD1 (7 bases). CDR3 length: 17 residues. Germline CDR1 reads WSHSY; CDR2 reads SAAADI. Trimming cost V 3 bases and J 6 bases, with 21 bases left between them.